This T cell receptor beta chain was profiled in a study of identical twins. This clonotype came up a few times. Its antigen is unknown. TCRdb redid the calling of the 5' RACE reads with MiXCR, one entry per CDR3 protein. Here the sample spans 500,000 or so distinct CDR3 sequences, approximately 22% being singletons. General study findings and limits: Insertions were reduced in abundant cord blood beta clonotypes but not in memory repertoires.

These data are also associated with another study on T cells expressing NK-cell markers. In that study: The study left the HCMV specificity of expanded NKG2C+ T cell clones unresolved.

Material for sequencing was CD4+ T cells sorted from blood. This TCR came from a woman younger than 30 in good health.

CDR3 residues: CASSLGASVKMDTQYF. CDR3 in DNA: TGCGCCAGCAGCTTGGGGGCTAGCGTGAAGATGGATACGCAGTATTTT. The rearrangement links TRBV5-1 to TRBJ2-3; perhaps TRBD2 as D (6 bases). The CDR3 covers 16 residues. With 0 bases removed from V and 6 bases from J, the gap between germline ends came to 17 bases. CDR1 and CDR2 from the germline V gene are SGHRS and YFSETQ.